Listed here are 27 T cell receptor beta chains from one sample, sequenced in a study of shared clonotypes between healthy human individuals. Method: immunoSEQ multiplex PCR; TCRdb's copy keeps in-frame clones and lacks some. The table includes some 1,600,000 clones, approximately 98% detected once. What was sequenced was naive CD4+ T cells sorted from blood. Indicated subset: CD45RA+ positively selected. The receptors were gathered from a man younger than 40 in good health.

The chain employs TRBV7-2 and TRBJ1-3, with 9 nucleotides matching TRBD1. This CDR3 comprises 15 residues. V trimming: 7 bases; J trimming: 4 bases; junction bases outside the gene matches: 8. The germline V gene has CDR1 SGHTA and CDR2 FQGNSA. CDR3 in amino acids: CASKSGTGYGNTIYF. The CDR3 bases are TGTGCCAGCAAGTCCGGGACAGGGTACGGAAACACCATATATTTT.

The chain uses TRBV30 and TRBJ2-1; 7 positions agree with TRBD2. J was trimmed by 8 bases and V by 4 bases; bases with no gene match: 11. The CDR3 consists of 14 residues. In germline, CDR1 is GTSNPN, CDR2 SVGIG (reference sequence). The CDR3 DNA sequence: TGTGCCTGGACGGACGGTAGCGGGCGGCATGAGCAGTTCTTC. This sequence encodes CAWTDGSGRHEQFF.

In nucleotides, the CDR3 is TGTGCCAGTAGTATCTCTAGAATTGAGAACGAGCAGTACTTC. Amino acid sequence: CASSISRIENEQYF. J is TRBJ2-7 and V is TRBV19, with unresolved D. V lost 3 bases to trimming and J lost 5 bases, with 14 bases between them. The CDR3 is made up of 14 amino acids. The germline CDR1 and CDR2 sequences are LNHDA and SQIVND (reference sequence).

This rearrangement joins TRBV15 to TRBJ1-2; 10 nucleotides agree with TRBD1. Germline V CDR1 and CDR2: LNHNV, YYDKDF (reference sequence). This CDR3 has 16 amino acids. The V segment lost 2 bases and the J segment 0 bases; nucleotides outside the gene matches: 3. CDR3: CATSRPGTGANYGYTF. DNA of the CDR3: TGTGCCACCAGCAGACCCGGGACAGGGGCTAACTATGGCTACACCTTC.

The chain carries TRBV4-1 and TRBJ2-7; 7 nucleotides agree with TRBD1. Germline V CDR1 and CDR2: MGHRA, YSYEKL. V trimming: 0 bases; J trimming: 2 bases; junction bases outside the gene matches: 7. The CDR3 extends over 16 amino acids. CDR3 region: CASSQETGVGTYEQYF. In DNA form, the CDR3 reads TGCGCCAGCAGCCAAGAAACAGGGGTGGGCACCTACGAGCAGTACTTC.

For the CDR3, the DNA is TGTGCCAGCAGTGATCCATTCACAGGGACCGAAGCTTTCTTT. It is translated as CASSDPFTGTEAFF. V usage is TRBV2 and J usage is TRBJ1-1; weak D call: TRBD1 (6 bases). V was cut by 3 bases and J by 8 bases, with 16 bases left in between. This CDR3 is 14 amino acids long. Germline-derived CDR1 and CDR2 are SNHLY and FYNNEI.

The CDR3 region is CASSSLAGGSYEQYF. Here the CDR3 DNA reads TGTGCCAGCAGCTCTCTAGCGGGAGGCTCCTACGAGCAGTACTTC. The rearrangement uses TRBV13 and TRBJ2-7; 11 bases are shared with TRBD2. V was clipped by 4 bases and J by 0 bases; unmatched bases: 2. The CDR3 spans 15 residues. Germline V gene data show CDR1 as PRHDT and CDR2 as FYEKMQ (reference sequence).

This sequence joins TRBV18 and TRBJ2-7, with TRBD1 matching over 9 bases. The CDR3 extends over 16 amino acids. Losses at the gene ends were 2 bases for V and 1 base for J; bases not matched to a gene: 6. Germline lookup yields CDR1 KGHSH and CDR2 LQKENI. This chain's CDR3 is CASSPTRQGVSYEQYF. CDR3 DNA: TGTGCCAGCTCACCAACACGACAGGGGGTTTCCTACGAGCAGTACTTC.

This clone is a singleton in its sample. The V gene is TRBV7-9, the J gene TRBJ1-4; D is undetermined. Germline V gives CDR1 SEHNR, CDR2 FQNEAQ (reference sequence). Trimming stripped 2 bases from V and 0 bases from J, with 7 bases between. CDR3 size: 15 residues. The CDR3 region has the DNA TGTGCCAGCAGCTTACGGGAGACAACTAATGAAAAACTGTTTTTT. Amino acid sequence: CASSLRETTNEKLFF.

The genes are TRBV30 and TRBJ1-3; D not certain. Trimming stripped 2 bases from V and 4 bases from J, with 18 bases between. The germline V gene encodes CDR1 GTSNPN and CDR2 SVGIG (reference sequence). The CDR3 is made up of 16 amino acids. CDR3: CAWSLDNTRRGNTIYF. CDR3 DNA: TGTGCCTGGAGTTTGGATAATACAAGACGCGGAAACACCATATATTTT.

This chain connects TRBV11-3 to TRBJ2-5; possibly TRBD2 for D (6 bases). The ends were cut back, 1 base at V and 3 bases at J, with 12 bases in the middle. The CDR3 runs to 15 residues. CDR1 is SGHNT, CDR2 YENEEA, per germline. Written as DNA, the CDR3 is TGTGCCAGCAGCTTAGGCCAGGGAGGAGAAGAGACCCAGTACTTC. It is translated as CASSLGQGGEETQYF.

The genes are TRBV9 and TRBJ2-1; TRBD1 matches at 7 bases. Germline trimming cut 3 bases from V and 2 bases from J; bases unmatched to any gene: 5. The CDR3 is made up of 15 amino acids. From germline, CDR1 is SGDLS and CDR2 YYNGEE. DNA for the CDR3: TGTGCCAGCAGCGCAGAGGGACAGACCTACAATGAGCAGTTCTTC. It yields the protein CASSAEGQTYNEQFF.

The chain employs TRBV9 and TRBJ2-1, with 12 bases identical to TRBD2. The junction had 11 bases not matched to a gene; V was cut back by 0 bases and J by 4 bases. Germline V gene sequence: CDR1 SGDLS, CDR2 YYNGEE. The CDR3 consists of 19 residues. The CDR3 is CASSVAPLAGGRGYNEQFF. The DNA of the CDR3 is TGTGCCAGCAGCGTAGCTCCCCTAGCGGGAGGGCGGGGTTACAATGAGCAGTTCTTC.

V is TRBV7-9 and J is TRBJ2-1; a weak D match, TRBD2 (6 bases). Germline V lookup: CDR1 SEHNR, CDR2 FQNEAQ (reference sequence). V dropped 7 bases and J dropped 7 bases, with 11 bases sitting between them. This CDR3 has 12 amino acids. The CDR3 here is CASTPSENEQFF. Here the CDR3 DNA reads TGTGCCAGCACCCCTAGCGAGAATGAGCAGTTCTTC.

This sequence joins TRBV2 and TRBJ2-3, with D possibly matching TRBD1 (6 bases). The CDR3 runs to 14 residues. Per the germline V gene, CDR1 is SNHLY and CDR2 is FYNNEI. The ends were cut back, 4 bases at V and 3 bases at J, with 11 bases in the middle. CDR3 sequence (DNA): TGTGCCAGCAGTGGACAGGTGGAAACAGATACGCAGTATTTT. Encoded protein: CASSGQVETDTQYF.

This clone was seen a single time. The rearrangement links TRBV12-5 to TRBJ2-3; 8 bases fit TRBD1. The CDR3 length is 15 residues. The germline CDR1 and CDR2 sequences are LGHNT and FRNRAP. The V and J ends lost 1 base and 0 bases, in that order; junction bases with no gene match: 0. CDR3 protein: CASGLGDRSTDTQYF. As DNA, the CDR3 is TGTGCTAGTGGTTTGGGGGACAGGAGCACAGATACGCAGTATTTT.

This chain connects TRBV18 to TRBJ1-1, with D unresolved. Trimming removed 4 bases at V and 5 bases at J, with 17 bases between. Per germline, CDR1 KGHSH and CDR2 LQKENI. This CDR3 contains 15 residues. The CDR3 loop is CASSLAGQSFTEAFF. The CDR3 nucleotides are TGTGCCAGCTCACTCGCTGGGCAGTCCTTTACTGAAGCTTTCTTT. The whole variable domain, remainder taken from reference TRBV18 and TRBJ1-1, is NAGVMQNPRHLVRRRGQEARLRCSPMKGHSHVYWYRQLPEEGLKFMVYLQKENIIDESGMPKERFSAEFPKEGPSILRIQQVVRGDSAAYFCASSLAGQSFTEAFFGQGTRLTVV.

The chain recombines TRBV19 with TRBJ2-7; the match to TRBD1 covers 9 bases. Germline V gives CDR1 LNHDA, CDR2 SQIVND (reference sequence). The CDR3 covers 15 residues. The trim removed 5 bases at V and 7 bases at J, leaving 12 bases unmatched. DNA for the CDR3: TGTGCCAGTAGTTCCCTGCTACAGGGGGCAAGGGAGCAGTACTTC. This translates into CASSSLLQGAREQYF.

The V gene is TRBV12-5, the J gene TRBJ1-1; TRBD1 is a possible D gene (5 bases). The CDR3 is 15 amino acids. V was trimmed by 6 bases and J by 3 bases, leaving 17 bases between them. CDR1 and CDR2 (germline): LGHNT, FRNRAP. DNA of the CDR3: TGTGCTAGTGGCCCCGCCGGGCGAGGGGACACTGAAGCTTTCTTT. Its translation: CASGPAGRGDTEAFF.

The chain employs TRBV19 and TRBJ2-5; 7 positions match TRBD2. The germline V gene has CDR1 LNHDA and CDR2 SQIVND (reference sequence). The CDR3 length is 16 residues. V lost 5 bases, J lost 1 base, and 10 bases stayed unmatched. CDR3 in DNA: TGTGCCAGTAGTGGCCACGATGCGGGGGTCCAAGAGACCCAGTACTTC. Translating gives CASSGHDAGVQETQYF.

This chain links TRBV7-9 with TRBJ2-3; 9 positions agree with TRBD1. This CDR3 has 12 residues. V was clipped by 7 bases and J by 9 bases; unmatched bases: 5. Germline loops: CDR1 SEHNR, CDR2 FQNEAQ (reference sequence). The CDR3 sequence is CASTWDRATQYF. CDR3 bases: TGTGCCAGCACCTGGGACAGGGCAACGCAGTATTTT.

The J gene is TRBJ1-2, the V gene TRBV28; TRBD1 matches at 12 bases. Germline loops: CDR1 MDHEN, CDR2 SYDVKM. There are 15 residues in the CDR3. With 6 bases clipped from V and 8 bases from J, the junction kept 10 bases outside the gene matches. CDR3 amino acids: CASSWPGTGGEGYTF. CDR3 DNA sequence: TGTGCCAGCAGCTGGCCCGGGACAGGGGGCGAAGGCTACACCTTC.

The chain employs TRBV5-4 and TRBJ1-1; perhaps TRBD1 as D (5 bases). Germline loops: CDR1 SGHNT, CDR2 YYREEE (reference sequence). Trimming left V 3 bases short and J 2 bases short, with 11 bases between. CDR3 size: 14 residues. The CDR3 protein is CASSSQRGNTEAFF. CDR3 bases: TGTGCCAGCAGCTCCCAGAGGGGAAACACTGAAGCTTTCTTT.

This chain links TRBV18 with TRBJ2-7; D remains ambiguous. This CDR3 is built from 14 residues. Germline V lookup: CDR1 KGHSH, CDR2 LQKENI. The V end lost 2 bases, the J end lost 6 bases, and 14 bases lay between the germline ends. DNA of the CDR3: TGTGCCAGCTCACCAGCTGGTGGGGTTAGCGAGCAGTACTTC. Translating it yields CASSPAGGVSEQYF.

The V gene is TRBV27, the J gene TRBJ2-7; 9 bases fit TRBD2. Germline V lookup: CDR1 MNHEY, CDR2 SMNVEV (reference sequence). The ends lost 5 bases at V and 5 bases at J; junction bases unmatched: 19. CDR3 size: 18 residues. CDR3: CASSPLRLAASLTHEQYF. The DNA for the CDR3 is TGTGCCAGCAGTCCCTTGAGACTAGCGGCATCGCTTACCCACGAGCAGTACTTC.

A note on this clone: The same CDR3 arises from other DNA sequences in this sample as well. V usage is TRBV11-3 and J usage is TRBJ2-7; unclear D gene. Between the trimmed V and J ends, which lost 1 base and 6 bases, there was a span of 7 bases. There are 12 residues in the CDR3. Germline lookup yields CDR1 SGHNT and CDR2 YENEEA. The CDR3 loop is CASSLGPREQYF. The CDR3 nucleotides read TGTGCCAGCAGCTTAGGTCCACGCGAGCAGTACTTC.

The genes are TRBV27 and TRBJ2-3; the match to TRBD1 covers 9 bases. This CDR3 has 13 residues. Germline V gives CDR1 MNHEY, CDR2 SMNVEV (reference sequence). V was pared by 4 bases and J by 4 bases, with 0 bases of the junction left unmatched. The CDR3: CASSWTGADTQYF. As DNA, the CDR3 is TGTGCCAGCAGTTGGACAGGGGCAGATACGCAGTATTTT.